This T cell receptor (beta chain) emerged from a study of regulatory T cells in long-lasting Graves disease. This clonotype was detected ten times or more. As for time point: persistent/refractory GD, antithyroid drugs over 5 years with positive TRAb. Scientists built the TCR library using RNA that was extracted from PBMCs. Relying on iRepertoire HTBI primers and Arm-PCR of CDR3 regions, the team built TCR beta libraries. One entry per CDR3 protein results from TCRdb running MiXCR on the multiplex PCR reads. The sample has some 430,000 distinct CDR3 sequences, under 25% seen once; the top ten hold less than 9%. The material sequenced was peripheral blood mononuclear cells (PBMCs), taken when the disease was refractory, from a patient treated with antithyroid drugs. The clonotype originates from a female donor with Graves disease.

CDR3: CSTISAAKGEQYF. The CDR3 DNA reads TGCAGCACCATCTCGGCGGCCAAGGGCGAGCAGTACTTC. V is TRBV29-1 and J is TRBJ2-7, with unresolved D. The CDR3 contains 13 residues. Germline loops: CDR1 SQVTM, CDR2 ANQGSEA. V gave up 8 bases and J gave up 6 bases, with 20 bases separating them.